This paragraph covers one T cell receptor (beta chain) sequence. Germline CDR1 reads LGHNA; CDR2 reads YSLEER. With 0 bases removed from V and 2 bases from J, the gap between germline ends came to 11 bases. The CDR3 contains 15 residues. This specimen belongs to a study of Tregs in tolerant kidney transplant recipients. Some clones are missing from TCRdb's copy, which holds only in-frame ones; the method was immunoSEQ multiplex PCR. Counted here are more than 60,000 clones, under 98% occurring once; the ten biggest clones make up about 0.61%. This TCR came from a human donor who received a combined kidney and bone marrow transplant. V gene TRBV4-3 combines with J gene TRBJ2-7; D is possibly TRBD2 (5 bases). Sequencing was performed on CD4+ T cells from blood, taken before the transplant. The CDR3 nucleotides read TGCGCCAGCAGCCAAGATCGGGGAGATACCTACGAGCAGTACTTC. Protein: CASSQDRGDTYEQYF.